This T cell receptor (beta chain) was documented in a study of shared clonotypes between healthy human individuals. This clone was recorded only once. No antigen is known for it. Study-wide results and caveats: The study found roughly 5% of naive CD4 clonotypes shared across a handful of donors. All-four-donor shared clonotypes had higher generation probabilities than non-shared clonotypes did.

The CDR3 loop spans 14 amino acids. The germline gives CDR1 MNHEY, CDR2 SMNVEV (reference sequence). Trimming took 2 bases from V and 5 from J, leaving 10 bases between them. Donors comprised healthy HIV-negative adults lacking recent acute infections or vaccinations. Method: immunoSEQ multiplex PCR; TCRdb's copy keeps in-frame clones and lacks some. The sample has hundreds of thousands of clones; 74% are singletons. The sequencing sample was made of memory CD4+ T cells sorted from blood. Subset given: CD45RA-negative fraction. This TCR was recovered from a woman younger than 45 in good health. V usage is TRBV27 and J usage is TRBJ2-1, with unresolved D. For the CDR3, the DNA is TGTGCCAGCAGTTTAAATTGGTTTGACAATGAGCAGTTCTTC. It translates to CASSLNWFDNEQFF.